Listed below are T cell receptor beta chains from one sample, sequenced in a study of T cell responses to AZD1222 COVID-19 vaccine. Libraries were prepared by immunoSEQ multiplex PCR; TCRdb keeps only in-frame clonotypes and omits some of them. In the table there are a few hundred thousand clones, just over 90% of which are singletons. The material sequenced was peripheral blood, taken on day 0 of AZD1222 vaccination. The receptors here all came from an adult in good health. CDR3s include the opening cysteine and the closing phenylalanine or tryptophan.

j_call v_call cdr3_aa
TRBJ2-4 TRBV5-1 CASTPGQLAKNIQYF
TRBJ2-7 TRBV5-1 CASSSGGGTVDEQYF
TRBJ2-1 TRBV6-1 CASSERGSSYNEQFF
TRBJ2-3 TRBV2 CASRRGPRSTDTQYF
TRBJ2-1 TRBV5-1 CASRSLAGGNEQFF
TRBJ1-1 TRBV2 CASTAFGTEAFF
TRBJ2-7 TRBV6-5 CASSRLGAGDQEQYF
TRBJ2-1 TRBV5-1 CASSPTAGQGGNEQFF
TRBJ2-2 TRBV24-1 CATEETGSNTGELFF
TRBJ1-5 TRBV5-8 CASSFGPEQPQHF
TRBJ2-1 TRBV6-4 CASRAEGLPYNEQFF
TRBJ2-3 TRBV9 CASSVGGGAGESDTQYF
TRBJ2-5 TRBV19 CASSIDRETQYF
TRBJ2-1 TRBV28 CASSFPLSGPAADEQFF
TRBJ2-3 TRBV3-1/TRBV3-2 CASSQAKRGGLGQYF
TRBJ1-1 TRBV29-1 CSADREANTEAFF
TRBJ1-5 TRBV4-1 CASSQVVSDRKPQHF